Listed below are T cell receptor beta chains from one sample, sequenced in a study of CD8 T cells in Susac syndrome. One entry per CDR3 protein, called by TCRdb with MiXCR from the immunoSEQ multiplex PCR reads. The table records some 99,000 distinct CDR3 sequences, about 95% of them present only once. The sequenced material came from CD4+ T cells from PBMCs. These receptor sequences come from a human donor with Susac syndrome. The CDR3 runs from the conserved cysteine through the conserved F or W. A D gene is named only where the DNA matches it firmly. A clone size is listed for some rows: how often the clone was seen (once, few, many), or a class if it is expanded.

V gene,clone size,D gene,J gene,CDR3 protein,CDR3 DNA
TRBV19,-,-,TRBJ2-5,CASSIKNGETQYF,TGTGCCAGTAGTATAAAGAATGGAGAGACCCAGTACTTC
TRBV5-1,-,-,TRBJ1-2,CASSPWGNSGGDGYTF,TGCGCCAGCAGCCCCTGGGGGAACTCGGGGGGCGACGGCTACACCTTC
TRBV6-6,-,TRBD1,TRBJ1-2,CASSYGTVFGGYTF,TGTGCCAGCAGTTACGGGACAGTTTTTGGGGGCTACACCTTC
TRBV12-3/TRBV12-4,-,-,TRBJ2-7,CASSPGRREQYF,TGTGCCAGCAGTCCGGGACGGCGAGAGCAGTACTTC
TRBV28,-,TRBD2,TRBJ2-3,CASSSRLAGGRDTQYF,TGTGCCAGCAGTTCTCGACTAGCGGGGGGGAGGGATACGCAGTATTTT
TRBV28,-,TRBD1,TRBJ1-1,CASRPADRANTEAFF,TGTGCCAGCAGACCAGCGGACAGGGCGAACACTGAAGCTTTCTTT
TRBV10-3,-,-,TRBJ1-5,CAISEEANQPQHF,TGTGCCATCAGTGAGGAGGCCAATCAGCCCCAGCATTTT
TRBV13,-,TRBD2,TRBJ2-7,CASRKAGGQNEQYF,TGTGCCAGCCGGAAAGCGGGGGGGCAAAACGAGCAGTACTTC
TRBV30,once,TRBD2,TRBJ2-5,CAWTKSGGRQETQYF,TGTGCCTGGACAAAAAGCGGGGGGCGGCAAGAGACCCAGTACTTC
TRBV24-1,-,-,TRBJ2-2,CATRGVGELFF,TGTGCCACCAGGGGTGTCGGGGAGCTGTTTTTT
TRBV13,-,-,TRBJ2-3,CASSYTWDRSTDTQYF,TGTGCCAGCAGCTATACCTGGGACCGCAGCACAGATACGCAGTATTTT
TRBV5-1,once,-,TRBJ2-2,CASSPSDFGLAGELFF,TGCGCCAGCAGCCCCAGCGACTTCGGCCTGGCCGGGGAGCTGTTTTTT
TRBV24-1,-,-,TRBJ2-1,CATSDPASSYNEQFF,TGTGCCACCAGTGATCCCGCCAGCTCCTACAATGAGCAGTTCTTC
TRBV11-2,-,-,TRBJ2-1,CASSTRLDIQFF,TGTGCCAGCAGCACACGACTAGACATACAGTTCTTC
TRBV24-1,-,-,TRBJ2-5,CATSDPDRYQETQYF,TGTGCCACCAGTGATCCCGATAGGTACCAAGAGACCCAGTACTTC
TRBV30,-,-,TRBJ2-1,CAWSLETRRYNEQFF,TGTGCCTGGAGTCTAGAGACCCGCCGCTACAATGAGCAGTTCTTC
TRBV5-5,-,TRBD2,TRBJ2-5,CASSFPAGGKGWETQYF,TGTGCCAGCAGCTTCCCAGCGGGGGGGAAGGGGTGGGAGACCCAGTACTTC
TRBV7-6,-,TRBD1,TRBJ2-1,CASSKDRYNEQFF,TGTGCCAGCAGCAAGGACAGGTACAATGAGCAGTTCTTC
TRBV9,-,TRBD1,TRBJ1-1,CASSSLQGTTEAFF,TGTGCCAGCAGCTCCTTACAGGGGACCACTGAAGCTTTCTTT
TRBV5-4,few,TRBD1,TRBJ1-1,CASRRTGRTEAFF,TGTGCCAGCAGGAGGACAGGGCGAACTGAAGCTTTCTTT
TRBV7-3,-,-,TRBJ2-1,CASSKAGYSEQFF,TGTGCCAGCTCAAAGGCAGGGTACAGTGAGCAGTTCTTC
TRBV20-1,-,TRBD2,TRBJ2-1,CSARELAGGRDEQFF,TGCAGTGCTAGAGAACTAGCGGGGGGCCGGGATGAGCAGTTCTTC
TRBV30,-,-,TRBJ1-2,CAWNDVAWGYTF,TGTGCCTGGAACGACGTTGCTTGGGGCTACACCTTC
TRBV14,-,-,TRBJ2-7,CASSPLGLGSSYEQYF,TGTGCCAGCAGCCCCTTAGGACTGGGAAGCTCCTACGAGCAGTACTTC
TRBV23-1,-,-,TRBJ1-3,CASSTRGRAGNATIYF,TGCGCCAGCAGCACGAGAGGTAGGGCTGGTAATGCCACCATATATTTT
TRBV20-1,-,-,TRBJ1-2,CSASGQDYGYTF,TGCAGTGCTAGCGGTCAAGACTATGGCTACACCTTC
TRBV11-2,-,-,TRBJ2-7,CASFPYRDGPYEQYF,TGTGCCAGTTTTCCTTACAGGGATGGCCCCTACGAGCAGTACTTC
TRBV3-1,-,-,TRBJ2-5,CASSLGVLPGETQYF,TGTGCCAGCAGCCTCGGAGTCCTACCGGGGGAGACCCAGTACTTC
TRBV24-1,-,TRBD1,TRBJ2-1,CATSDPLPGTGPSGSYNEQFF,TGTGCCACCAGTGACCCCCTTCCCGGGACAGGTCCCAGTGGCTCCTACAATGAGCAGTTCTTC
TRBV3-1,-,-,TRBJ1-1,CASSQVMNTEAFF,TGTGCCAGCAGCCAAGTCATGAACACTGAAGCTTTCTTT
TRBV9,-,TRBD2,TRBJ2-2,CASSVSGPTGELFF,TGTGCCAGCAGCGTTAGCGGGCCCACCGGGGAGCTGTTTTTT
TRBV3-1,-,TRBD2,TRBJ2-3,CASSLGGASTDTQYF,TGTGCCAGCAGCCTCGGGGGGGCGTCCACAGATACGCAGTATTTT
TRBV7-9,-,TRBD2,TRBJ2-5,CASSSSTSGEETQYF,TGTGCCAGCAGCTCCTCGACTAGCGGGGAAGAGACCCAGTACTTC
TRBV20-1,-,-,TRBJ2-7,CSARDPLSDEQYF,TGCAGTGCGCGGGACCCCCTGAGCGACGAGCAGTACTTC
TRBV12-3/TRBV12-4,-,-,TRBJ2-5,CASRLSGGWETQYF,TGTGCCAGCAGACTCAGTGGGGGGTGGGAGACCCAGTACTTC
TRBV7-2,-,TRBD1,TRBJ2-2,CASTSRQGYTGELFF,TGTGCCAGCACCTCCAGACAGGGGTACACCGGGGAGCTGTTTTTT
TRBV4-1,-,-,TRBJ1-2,CASSQDGPYGYTF,TGCGCCAGCAGCCAAGACGGGCCTTATGGCTACACCTTC
TRBV12-3/TRBV12-4,-,-,TRBJ2-2,CASLFGGGTGELFF,TGTGCCAGCCTCTTTGGTGGAGGGACCGGGGAGCTGTTTTTT
TRBV7-2,once,-,TRBJ1-5,CASSLGLVNQPQHF,TGTGCCAGCAGCTTAGGGCTGGTCAATCAGCCCCAGCATTTT
TRBV20-1,-,-,TRBJ2-3,CSARKQFGGRSTDTQYF,TGCAGTGCTAGGAAACAGTTTGGAGGCCGGAGCACAGATACGCAGTATTTT
TRBV3-1,-,-,TRBJ2-1,CASSQPYGDAYNEQFF,TGTGCCAGCAGCCAACCGTACGGGGACGCCTACAATGAGCAGTTCTTC
TRBV21-1,once,-,TRBJ2-3,CASSKAAPRTDTQYF,TGTGCCAGCAGCAAAGCCGCGCCCCGCACAGATACGCAGTATTTT
TRBV4-3,-,-,TRBJ2-3,CASSLMSDTQYF,TGCGCCAGCAGCCTAATGTCAGATACGCAGTATTTT
TRBV5-6,few,-,TRBJ2-2,CASSLSLNTGELFF,TGTGCCAGCAGTTTGAGCCTTAACACCGGGGAGCTGTTTTTT
TRBV9,-,-,TRBJ2-7,CATHTALIQSPYEQYF,TGTGCCACCCACACTGCGCTAATCCAATCTCCCTACGAGCAGTACTTC
TRBV4-2,-,TRBD2,TRBJ2-1,CASSQDFRGGYNEQFF,TGTGCCAGCAGCCAAGATTTCCGGGGGGGGTACAATGAGCAGTTCTTC
TRBV16,-,-,TRBJ1-5,CASSQSDYNQPQHF,TGTGCCAGCAGCCAATCAGACTACAATCAGCCCCAGCATTTT
TRBV29-1,-,TRBD2,TRBJ2-7,CSVSGGYEQYF,TGCAGCGTCTCGGGGGGCTACGAGCAGTACTTC
TRBV30,-,-,TRBJ2-5,CAWSVRGTSQETQYF,TGTGCCTGGAGTGTTCGGGGGACCAGCCAAGAGACCCAGTACTTC
TRBV30,-,-,TRBJ1-2,CAWSVQGEGGYTF,TGTGCCTGGAGTGTACAGGGCGAGGGTGGCTACACCTTC
TRBV18,-,-,TRBJ1-1,CASSPLRTVAEAFF,TGTGCCAGCTCACCCCTTAGGACAGTTGCAGAAGCTTTCTTT
TRBV14,-,TRBD1,TRBJ1-1,CASSQTGGTEAFF,TGTGCCAGCAGCCAAACAGGGGGGACTGAAGCTTTCTTT
TRBV7-9,-,-,TRBJ1-5,CASSETVYNQPQHF,TGTGCCAGCAGCGAGACGGTTTACAATCAGCCCCAGCATTTT
TRBV2,-,TRBD1,TRBJ1-1,CANTGTGNTEAFF,TGTGCCAACACCGGGACAGGTAACACTGAAGCTTTCTTT
TRBV30,-,-,TRBJ1-1,CAWSLRGTTEAFF,TGTGCCTGGAGTTTACGGGGGACCACTGAAGCTTTCTTT
TRBV20-1,-,TRBD1,TRBJ2-1,CSAKLTGGLNEQFF,TGCAGTGCTAAATTGACAGGGGGACTTAATGAGCAGTTCTTC
TRBV3-1,once,-,TRBJ2-1,CASSRVGGHEQFF,TGTGCCAGCAGCAGAGTGGGAGGTCATGAGCAGTTCTTC